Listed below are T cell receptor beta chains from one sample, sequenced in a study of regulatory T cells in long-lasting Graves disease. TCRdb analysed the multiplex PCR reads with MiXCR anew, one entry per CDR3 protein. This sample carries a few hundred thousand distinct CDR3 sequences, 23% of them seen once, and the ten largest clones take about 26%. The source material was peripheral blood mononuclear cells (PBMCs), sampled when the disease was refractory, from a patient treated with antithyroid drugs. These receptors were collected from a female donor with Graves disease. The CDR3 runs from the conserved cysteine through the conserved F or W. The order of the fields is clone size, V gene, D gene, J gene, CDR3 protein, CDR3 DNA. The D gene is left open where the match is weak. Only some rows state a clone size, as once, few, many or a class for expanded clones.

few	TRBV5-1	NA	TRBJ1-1	CASSPYQGATEAFF	TGCGCCAGCAGCCCTTACCAGGGCGCCACTGAAGCTTTCTTT
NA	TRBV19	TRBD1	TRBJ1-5	CASRDRGQGLSNQPQHF	TGTGCCAGTAGAGACCGCGGACAGGGCTTAAGCAATCAGCCCCAGCATTTT
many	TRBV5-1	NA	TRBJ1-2	CASRRNTDNYGYTF	TGCGCCAGCAGGCGTAACACGGATAACTATGGCTACACCTTC
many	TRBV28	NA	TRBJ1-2	CASSDRDPLPDDYTF	TGTGCCAGCAGTGACCGGGACCCCCTCCCTGATGACTACACCTTC
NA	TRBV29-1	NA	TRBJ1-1	CSVSSKLRNTEAFF	TGCAGCGTTTCATCGAAGTTAAGGAACACTGAAGCTTTCTTT
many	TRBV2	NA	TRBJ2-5	CASRRQAQETQYF	TGTGCCAGCAGAAGACAGGCCCAAGAGACCCAGTACTTC
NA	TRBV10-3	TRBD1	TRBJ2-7	CAISEFSRGTAPSEQYF	TGTGCCATCAGTGAGTTTAGCAGGGGGACAGCTCCCTCGGAGCAGTACTTC
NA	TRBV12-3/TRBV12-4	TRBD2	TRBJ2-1	CASSFGLVPYEQFF	TGTGCCAGCAGTTTTGGACTAGTTCCCTATGAGCAGTTCTTC
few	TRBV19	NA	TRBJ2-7	CASRSGVYEQYF	TGTGCCAGTCGATCAGGGGTCTACGAGCAGTACTTC
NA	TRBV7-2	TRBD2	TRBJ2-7	CASSLTTSGRALGSYEQYF	TGTGCCAGCAGCCTTACGACTAGCGGGAGGGCCTTGGGATCCTACGAGCAGTACTTC
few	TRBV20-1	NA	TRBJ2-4	CSARQGLATVAKNIQYF	TGCAGTGCTCGGCAGGGCCTGGCGACGGTAGCCAAAAACATTCAGTACTTC
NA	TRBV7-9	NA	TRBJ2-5	CASSLSGTEKQETQYF	TGTGCCAGCAGCTTATCCGGGACTGAGAAGCAAGAGACCCAGTACTTC
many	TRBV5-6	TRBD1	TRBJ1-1	CASSKNRGRGTEAFF	TGTGCCAGCAGCAAAAACAGGGGCCGAGGCACTGAAGCTTTCTTT
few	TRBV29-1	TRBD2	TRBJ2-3	CSVEVPLGGSGSTDTQYF	TGCAGCGTTGAAGTCCCCCTAGGAGGTAGCGGGAGTACAGATACGCAGTATTTT
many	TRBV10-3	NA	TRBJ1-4	CAISEGGNNEKLFF	TGTGCCATCAGTGAAGGGGGGAATAATGAAAAACTGTTTTTT
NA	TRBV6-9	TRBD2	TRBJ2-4	CASSSPSGKNIQYF	TGTGCCAGCAGTTCGCCTAGCGGCAAAAACATTCAGTACTTC
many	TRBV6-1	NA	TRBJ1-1	CATFPPPPRNTEAFF	TGTGCCACCTTTCCCCCACCCCCACGGAACACTGAAGCTTTCTTT
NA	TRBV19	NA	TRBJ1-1	CASSGPGTWDTEAFF	TGTGCCAGTAGTGGGCCGGGGACATGGGACACTGAAGCTTTCTTT
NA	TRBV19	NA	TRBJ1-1	CASSIGGALNTEAFF	TGTGCCAGTAGTATTGGTGGCGCATTGAACACTGAAGCTTTCTTT
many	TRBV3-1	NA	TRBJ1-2	CASSQDQAGHGYTF	TGTGCCAGCAGCCAAGATCAGGCAGGACACGGCTACACCTTC
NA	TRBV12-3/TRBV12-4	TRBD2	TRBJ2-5	CASSLSGTSGSVRYF	TGTGCCAGCAGTTTATCCGGGACTAGCGGGAGCGTTCGGTACTTC
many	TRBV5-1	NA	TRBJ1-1	CASSLTAPNTEAFF	TGCGCCAGCAGCTTGACAGCTCCGAACACTGAAGCTTTCTTT
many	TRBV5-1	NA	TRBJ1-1	CASSLGGATEAFF	TGCGCCAGCAGCTTAGGGGGTGCCACTGAAGCTTTCTTT
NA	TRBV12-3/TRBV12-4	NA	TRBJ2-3	CAPLGRTYTDTQYF	TGTGCCCCCTTGGGGAGGACCTATACAGATACGCAGTATTTT
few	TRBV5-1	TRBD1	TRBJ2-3	CASSSGATGFTDTQYF	TGCGCCAGCAGCTCCGGGGCGACAGGGTTCACAGATACGCAGTATTTT
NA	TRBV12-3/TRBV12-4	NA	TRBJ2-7	CASSDDFRGPLYEQYF	TGTGCCAGCAGTGACGATTTTCGGGGGCCCCTATACGAGCAGTACTTC
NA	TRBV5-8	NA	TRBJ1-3	CASSLGVSRGNTIYF	TGTGCCAGCAGCTTGGGGGTATCACGGGGAAACACCATATATTTT
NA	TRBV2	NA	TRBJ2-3	CASRRTSGTDTQYF	TGTGCCAGCAGACGGACCTCTGGCACAGATACGCAGTATTTT
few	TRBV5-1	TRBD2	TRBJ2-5	CASSLELASGETQYF	TGCGCCAGCAGCTTGGAGTTGGCTAGCGGGGAGACCCAGTACTTC
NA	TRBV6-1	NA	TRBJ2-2	CASAQGNTGELFF	TGTGCCAGCGCTCAGGGAAACACCGGGGAGCTGTTTTTT
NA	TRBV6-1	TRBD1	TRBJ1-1	CASSYTGVNTEAFF	TGTGCCAGCAGTTACACAGGGGTGAACACTGAAGCTTTCTTT
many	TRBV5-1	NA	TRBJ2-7	CASRQDSYEQYF	TGTGCCAGCAGGCAGGACTCCTACGAGCAGTACTTC
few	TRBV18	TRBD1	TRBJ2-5	CASSPSWQGAFQETQYF	TGTGCCAGCTCACCATCGTGGCAGGGGGCATTCCAAGAGACCCAGTACTTC
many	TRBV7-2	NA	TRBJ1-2	CASSSKAGLLGGYTF	TGTGCCAGCAGCTCAAAGGCGGGACTCCTTGGTGGCTACACCTTC
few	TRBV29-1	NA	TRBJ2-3	CSVVPGSTDTQYF	TGCAGCGTTGTTCCAGGTAGCACAGATACGCAGTATTTT
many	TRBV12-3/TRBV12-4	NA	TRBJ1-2	CASSLGREAGYTF	TGTGCCAGCAGTTTGGGGAGGGAGGCTGGCTACACCTTC
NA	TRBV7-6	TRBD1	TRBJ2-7	CASSTRDSPYEQYF	TGTGCCAGCAGCACACGGGACAGTCCCTACGAGCAGTACTTC
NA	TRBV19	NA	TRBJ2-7	CASSIMIGGDSYEQYF	TGTGCCAGTAGTATAATGATCGGAGGGGACTCCTACGAGCAGTACTTC
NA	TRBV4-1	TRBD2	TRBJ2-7	CASSQVRTHGKAGAPSYEQYF	TGCGCCAGCAGCCAAGTACGCACTCATGGAAAAGCGGGAGCCCCCTCCTACGAGCAGTACTTC
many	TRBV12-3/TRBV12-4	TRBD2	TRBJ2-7	CASSLEGLAESSYEQYF	TGTGCCAGCAGTTTAGAGGGACTAGCTGAAAGCTCCTACGAGCAGTACTTC
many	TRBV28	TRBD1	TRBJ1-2	CASWTGGAYGYTF	TGTGCCAGTTGGACAGGAGGCGCCTATGGCTACACCTTC
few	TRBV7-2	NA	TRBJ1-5	CASSLEQISNQPQHF	TGTGCCAGCAGCTTAGAACAGATAAGCAATCAGCCCCAGCATTTT
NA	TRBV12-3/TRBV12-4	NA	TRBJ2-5	CASSRRVLSETQYF	TGTGCCAGCAGCCGTAGGGTCTTGTCAGAGACCCAGTACTTC
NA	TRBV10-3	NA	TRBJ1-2	CAISEAGQVMDGYTF	TGTGCCATCAGTGAGGCCGGGCAGGTCATGGATGGCTACACCTTC
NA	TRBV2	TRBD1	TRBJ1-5	CASSDFLIGQGGNQPQHF	TGTGCCAGCAGTGATTTTTTGATCGGACAGGGTGGGAATCAGCCCCAGCATTTT
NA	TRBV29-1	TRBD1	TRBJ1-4	CSVSETGALLPATNEKLFF	TGCAGCGTTTCCGAGACAGGGGCCTTACTTCCTGCAACTAATGAAAAACTGTTTTTT
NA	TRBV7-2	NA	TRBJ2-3	CASSDDSNTDTQYF	TGTGCCAGCAGCGATGACTCTAACACAGATACGCAGTATTTT
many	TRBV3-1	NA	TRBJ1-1	CASSQGERQAFF	TGTGCCAGCAGCCAAGGTGAAAGACAAGCTTTCTTT
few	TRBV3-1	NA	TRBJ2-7	CASSQEPGSDYEQYF	TGTGCCAGCAGCCAAGAACCCGGGAGTGACTACGAGCAGTACTTC
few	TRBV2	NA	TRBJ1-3	CASSVRGDTIYF	TGTGCCAGCAGTGTTAGGGGAGACACCATATATTTT